A single T cell receptor beta chain is shown here with its context. Germline assignment: CDR1 SGHRS and CDR2 YFSETQ. The CDR3 is 17 residues long. V trimming: 2 bases; J trimming: 5 bases; junction bases outside the gene matches: 9. The data were obtained in a study of blood T cell repertoires in COVID-19. Sequencing was performed with immunoSEQ multiplex PCR; in TCRdb, only in-frame clones are kept and a portion is missing. The table has approximately 230,000 clones, around 85% seen once; the top ten hold nearly 9%. This chain connects TRBV5-1 to TRBJ2-1, with 11 nucleotides matching TRBD2. The specimen was peripheral blood. The source is a man aged 80 or over with acute or convalescent COVID-19. CDR3 loop: CASSLPGTSGLNNEQFF. Here the CDR3 DNA reads TGCGCCAGCAGCTTACCCGGGACTAGCGGCCTCAACAATGAGCAGTTCTTC.